The subject of this entry is one T cell receptor beta chain. The antigen is unknown. Profiled with immunoSEQ multiplex PCR; TCRdb holds only in-frame clones, not every one. The sample comprises 65,000 to 80,000 clones, roughly 90% of which are singletons, and approximately 4.5% rests with the top ten. This entry comes from a study of T cell responses to AZD1222 COVID-19 vaccine. Study summary: Recipients boosted at about 4 weeks or about 12 weeks are pooled.

Study findings and constraints: Repertoire samples came only from after the peak T cell response.

This CDR3 contains 14 residues. V lost 3 bases and J lost 3, with 13 bases in between. CDR1 is SGHNT, CDR2 YYREEE, per germline (reference sequence). The chain combines TRBV5-4 with TRBJ2-7, with D possibly matching TRBD2 (6 bases). The specimen was peripheral blood, collected on day 0 of AZD1222 vaccination. This TCR was recovered from an adult in good health. The CDR3 is CASSSASGSYEQYF. The CDR3 DNA sequence: TGTGCCAGCAGCTCCGCGTCCGGGAGCTACGAGCAGTACTTC.